This TCR beta chain was sequenced during a study of blood T cell repertoires in COVID-19. Study information: Whether acute or convalescent, the COVID-19 samples came from the United States, Italy and Spain. Sample material is recorded as cDNA or gDNA derived from T cells, B-cell-depleted T cells, or PBMCs.

Trimming shortened V by 3 bases and J by 0 bases, and 6 bases separated the two germline ends. CDR3 length: 14 amino acids. Germline V CDR1 and CDR2: MGHRA, YSYEKL. In the source study's methods: Reference gene primer amplification gave nucleated cell count estimates. Repertoires were generated with immunoSEQ multiplex PCR, while TCRdb's copy carries only in-frame clones and drops some. V, J and clone size reflect that table, while D and trimming were determined from the DNA. The repertoire includes 25,000 to 35,000 clones, 68% of them detected once, and around a sixth sits in the top ten. The sequence derives from a human donor in a cohort sampled during active COVID-19. This chain links TRBV4-1 with TRBJ1-3; no clear D gene. The sample was peripheral blood. The CDR3 here is CASSHLFSGNTIYF. Written as DNA, the CDR3 is TGCGCCAGCAGCCACCTTTTCTCTGGAAACACCATATATTTT.